These 32 T cell receptor beta chains originate from one sample sequenced in a study of T cells in Graves' hyperthyroidism and ophthalmopathy. The source material, RNA transcripts, was used to amplify TCR beta CDR3 regions. First-round RT-PCR with HTBI primers amplified the TCR CDR3 region. TCRdb independently ran MiXCR on the multiplex PCR reads; one entry per CDR3 protein. The table lists around 340,000 distinct CDR3 sequences, roughly 18% of them singletons. Sample: blood. The receptors here all came from a woman between 45 and 65 years old with Graves' hyperthyroidism.

Notes on this clonotype: A much larger clone differs by one base, so this may be a read error. This chain uses TRBV11-2 with TRBJ2-7, with D perhaps matching TRBD1 (5 bases). The CDR3 is 14 amino acids. The germline gives CDR1 SGHAT, CDR2 FQNNGV. Trimming cost V 5 bases and J 3 bases, with 14 bases left between them. The CDR3 DNA sequence: TGTGCCAGCAGCGAAGGCAGGGTTGTCTACGAGCAGTACTTC. Its translation: CASSEGRVVYEQYF.

This clonotype was picked up a small number of times. V is TRBV5-1 and J is TRBJ1-1; D ambiguous. Germline CDR1 and CDR2: SGHRS and YFSETQ. This CDR3 has 12 residues. V lost 1 base to trimming and J lost 5 bases, with 6 bases between them. Written as DNA, the CDR3 is TGCGCCAGCAGCTTGAAGGCGACTGAAGCTTTCTTT. Protein sequence: CASSLKATEAFF.

V and J are TRBV5-1 and TRBJ2-1; weak D call: TRBD2 (5 bases). Germline V gene sequence: CDR1 SGHRS, CDR2 YFSETQ. The germline V and J ends were trimmed by 6 bases and 6 bases, with 10 bases remaining between them. The CDR3 loop spans 12 amino acids. The DNA for the CDR3 is TGCGCCAGCACCGGGATTGGCAATGAGCAGTTCTTC. It specifies CASTGIGNEQFF.

The table lists this clonotype with a few counts. V and J are TRBV6-2 or TRBV6-3 and TRBJ2-5, with D uncertain. Germline values: CDR1 MNHEY, CDR2 SVGEGT. V lost 2 bases to trimming and J lost 3 bases, with 10 bases between them. The CDR3 is 14 residues long. The CDR3 region is CASSYRSGKETQYF. The CDR3 coding sequence is TGTGCCAGCAGTTACCGGTCTGGAAAAGAGACCCAGTACTTC.

The chain has TRBV12-1 and TRBJ1-5; TRBD1 is taken as the D call from the table, unchecked against the DNA. TRBV12-1 represents a pseudogene. CDR3 length: 15 residues. CDR3 bases: TGTGCCAGCAGCTTCACAGGGGGCCCCTGTCAGCCCCAGCATTTT. Translating gives CASSFTGGPCQPQHF.

This clonotype has ten or more counts. The rearrangement uses TRBV20-1 and TRBJ2-5, with D hard to call. V was shortened by 3 bases and J by 3 bases, with 8 bases between the two germline ends. This CDR3 is 12 amino acids long. Per the germline V gene, CDR1 is DFQATT and CDR2 is SNEGSKA (reference sequence). CDR3 coding DNA: TGCAGTGCTAGCTCAAGCGAAGAGACCCAGTACTTC. It yields the protein CSASSSEETQYF.

This clonotype was detected a few times. This rearrangement joins TRBV5-8 to TRBJ1-1, with D unclear. Looked up from germline, CDR1 is SGHTS and CDR2 is YDEGEE. The V end was cut by 3 bases, the J end by 0 bases, with 6 bases between. CDR3 length: 13 amino acids. CDR3 in amino acids: CASSSAVNTEAFF. CDR3 nucleotide sequence: TGTGCCAGCAGCTCGGCGGTGAACACTGAAGCTTTCTTT.

This clonotype was detected only a few times. This sequence joins TRBV4-1 and TRBJ2-7; 9 bases align to TRBD1. Germline CDR1 MGHRA, CDR2 YSYEKL. J lost 2 bases, V lost 0 bases, and 11 bases had no gene match. This CDR3 comprises 18 residues. In DNA, the CDR3 is TGCGCCAGCAGCCAAGAGTCCGTGGGGACAGGGCTAACCTACGAGCAGTACTTC. Its protein product is CASSQESVGTGLTYEQYF.

This clonotype has at least ten counts. V gene TRBV6-1 combines with J gene TRBJ1-5; 11 nucleotides line up with TRBD1. Germline V gene lookup returns CDR1 MNHNS and CDR2 SASEGT. Losses at the gene ends were 10 bases for V and 0 bases for J; bases not matched to a gene: 11. The CDR3 consists of 17 residues. CDR3 bases: TGTGCCACCGTAACCGGGACAGGGGGATATAGCAATCAGCCCCAGCATTTT. It encodes CATVTGTGGYSNQPQHF.

V and J are TRBV28 and TRBJ1-5, with a tentative D call TRBD1 (5 bases). The ends were cut back, 9 bases at V and 5 bases at J, with 5 bases in the middle. The CDR3 loop spans 10 amino acids. The germline V gene has CDR1 MDHEN and CDR2 SYDVKM. CDR3: CARGDQPQHF. The CDR3 coding sequence is TGTGCCAGGGGGGATCAGCCCCAGCATTTT.

The sample holds many counts of this clonotype. V usage is TRBV18 and J usage is TRBJ2-7, with 11 nucleotides matching TRBD2. CDR1 and CDR2 from the germline V gene are KGHSH and LQKENI. The CDR3 loop spans 16 amino acids. Losses at the gene ends were 3 bases for V and 0 bases for J; bases not matched to a gene: 4. CDR3 protein: CASSPASGRNSYEQYF. The CDR3, as DNA: TGTGCCAGCTCACCGGCTAGCGGGAGGAACTCCTACGAGCAGTACTTC.

This clonotype was observed a handful of times. V and J are TRBV12-3 or TRBV12-4 and TRBJ1-4; no clear D. V lost 5 bases and J lost 6, with 10 bases in between. The CDR3 length is 13 residues. Here the CDR3 DNA reads TGTGCCAGCAGTGAATCTCAGGATGAAAAACTGTTTTTT. It encodes CASSESQDEKLFF.

This clonotype came up a few times. The CDR3, as DNA: TGTGCCAGCTCTCAATACTCCCGGGGTTGGAACACTGAAGCTTTCTTT. Translated, it gives CASSQYSRGWNTEAFF. The rearrangement joins TRBV18 to TRBJ1-1; D unclear. This CDR3 contains 16 residues. Per the germline V gene, CDR1 is KGHSH and CDR2 is LQKENI. V lost 6 bases and J 1 base, leaving 18 bases between the germline ends.

In this sample, this clonotype turned up many times. The chain couples TRBV7-6 to TRBJ2-7; unclear D gene. There are 16 residues in the CDR3. Trimming removed 2 bases from V and 5 bases from J, with 19 bases in between. Germline V gives CDR1 SGHVS, CDR2 FNYEAQ. The CDR3 DNA reads TGTGCCAGCAGCTTATTCTCCCTTGGCAGTGGCGACGAGCAGTACTTC. It translates to CASSLFSLGSGDEQYF.

This clonotype was detected only a few times. V is TRBV7-9 and J is TRBJ2-7; D is perhaps TRBD2 (5 bases). This CDR3 comprises 14 residues. Germline values: CDR1 SEHNR, CDR2 FQNEAQ (reference sequence). V was pared by 5 bases and J by 3 bases, with 14 bases between. This chain's CDR3 is CASSLSGLNYEQYF. CDR3 nucleotide sequence: TGTGCCAGCAGCCTTTCCGGACTGAACTACGAGCAGTACTTC.

This clonotype was counted a few times. The chain carries TRBV4-1 and TRBJ1-2; D may be TRBD1 (5 bases). V lost 4 bases and J 4 bases, leaving 16 bases between the germline ends. Germline CDR1 reads MGHRA; CDR2 reads YSYEKL. The CDR3 extends over 15 amino acids. CDR3 loop: CASSPRLGEVYGYTF. The CDR3 nucleotides are TGCGCCAGCAGCCCGCGATTGGGGGAGGTCTATGGCTACACCTTC.

This clonotype occurred a few times. The genes are TRBV28 and TRBJ2-2, with 10 bases that match TRBD1. Germline CDR1 reads MDHEN; CDR2 reads SYDVKM. V lost 3 bases to trimming and J lost 7 bases; unmatched junction nucleotides: 8. The CDR3 runs 16 residues. For the CDR3, the DNA is TGTGCCAGCAGTTTGGAGCCGGGACAGGGGCACGGGGAGCTGTTTTTT. It yields the protein CASSLEPGQGHGELFF.

This clonotype was detected a few times. The chain links TRBV7-2 to TRBJ2-3, with TRBD2 identical over 9 bases. This CDR3 contains 16 residues. Germline V gene lookup returns CDR1 SGHTA and CDR2 FQGNSA. V lost 4 bases, J lost 0 bases, and 5 bases stayed unmatched. The CDR3 DNA sequence: TGTGCCAGCAGCTCCGGCGGGGGGGCTAGCACAGATACGCAGTATTTT. This sequence encodes CASSSGGGASTDTQYF.

The chain joins TRBV2 to TRBJ2-7; D is perhaps TRBD2 (5 bases). V shed 6 bases and J shed 2 bases, with 11 bases lying between them. The CDR3 is 13 residues long. CDR1 and CDR2 from the germline V gene are SNHLY and FYNNEI. CDR3 loop: CASSRPGTYEQYF. CDR3 bases: TGTGCCAGCAGCCGGCCGGGAACCTACGAGCAGTACTTC.

This clonotype was seen a few times. This rearrangement joins TRBV27 to TRBJ1-2; the D gene is possibly TRBD1 (5 bases). V lost 4 bases, J lost 8 bases, and 20 bases lay in between. CDR1 and CDR2 (germline): MNHEY, SMNVEV (reference sequence). This CDR3 comprises 15 residues. CDR3 bases: TGTGCCAGCAGTTCTCTCTCTGGGCAGGGAGCGGGCTACACCTTC. Its translation is CASSSLSGQGAGYTF.

CDR3 DNA: TGTGCCAGTAAAGGCGGGGGGCAGTTCTACGAGCAGTACTTC. The encoded protein is CASKGGGQFYEQYF. V gene TRBV6-1 combines with J gene TRBJ2-7; 8 positions match TRBD2. The germline V gene has CDR1 MNHNS and CDR2 SASEGT. V lost 9 bases to trimming and J lost 3 bases; unmatched junction nucleotides: 10. CDR3 length equals 14 residues.

The chain carries TRBV20-1 and TRBJ2-5, with 10 nucleotides matching TRBD2. Germline V gene lookup returns CDR1 DFQATT and CDR2 SNEGSKA (reference sequence). The CDR3 is 15 amino acids. In DNA, the CDR3 is TGCAGCGCCGGAGTCCCTAGCGGGAGTCCAGAGACCCAGTACTTC. It codes for CSAGVPSGSPETQYF.

This clonotype occurred a few times. This chain joins TRBV5-4 and TRBJ2-1; TRBD2 matches 7 bases. The CDR3 length is 15 residues. CDR1 and CDR2 from the germline V gene are SGHNT and YYREEE (reference sequence). V lost 10 bases to trimming and J lost 8 bases; unmatched junction nucleotides: 18. The chain's CDR3 is CAGSGLPYTGDEQFF. The CDR3 DNA sequence: TGTGCCGGCTCGGGACTACCTTATACGGGCGATGAGCAGTTCTTC.

This clonotype has a count of ten or more. The chain employs TRBV7-2 and TRBJ2-3, with D possibly being TRBD2 (5 bases). This CDR3 has 15 residues. CDR1 and CDR2 (germline): SGHTA, FQGNSA. V was cut by 3 bases and J by 1 base, with 11 bases left in between. CDR3 in DNA: TGTGCCAGCAGCTTGGAGGTGGGAGGCACAGATACGCAGTATTTT. Its translation is CASSLEVGGTDTQYF.

The chain uses TRBV18 and TRBJ2-7, with 9 nucleotides matching TRBD1. Germline assignment: CDR1 KGHSH and CDR2 LQKENI. Trimming at V came to 0 bases and at J to 5 bases, leaving 2 bases not matched to a gene. The CDR3 totals 14 residues. The CDR3 nucleotides are TGTGCCAGCTCACCACCGGACAGGGGTCACGAGCAGTACTTC. Encoded protein: CASSPPDRGHEQYF.

The table lists this clonotype with many counts. This chain links TRBV27 with TRBJ2-7; D is unresolved. This CDR3 contains 13 residues. The V and J ends lost 6 bases and 2 bases respectively, with 11 bases between them. The germline V gene has CDR1 MNHEY and CDR2 SMNVEV (reference sequence). In DNA form, the CDR3 reads TGTGCCAGCAGCTCTTTAAGACCCTACGAGCAGTACTTC. This codes for CASSSLRPYEQYF.

This clonotype came up many times. The chain employs TRBV11-2 and TRBJ2-7; D ambiguous. This CDR3 contains 12 residues. Trimming removed 5 bases at V and 3 bases at J, with 8 bases between. Germline V gene lookup returns CDR1 SGHAT and CDR2 FQNNGV. As DNA, the CDR3 is TGTGCCAGCAGCCTGTGGGACTACGAGCAGTACTTC. Protein: CASSLWDYEQYF.

This chain joins TRBV3-1 and TRBJ1-3; TRBD1 matches at 8 bases. The CDR3 covers 16 residues. The V gene end was trimmed by 2 bases and the J gene end by 3 bases; junction bases not matched to a gene: 6. The V gene's germline CDR1 is LGHDT and CDR2 YNNKEL (reference sequence). The CDR3 reads CASSQQGAGRGNTIYF. Here the CDR3 DNA reads TGTGCCAGCAGCCAACAGGGGGCAGGTCGTGGAAACACCATATATTTT.

This clonotype was recorded many times. The chain combines TRBV18 with TRBJ2-7, with D maybe TRBD1 (6 bases). The CDR3 totals 13 residues. The V and J ends lost 3 bases and 6 bases respectively, with 12 bases between them. In germline, CDR1 is KGHSH, CDR2 LQKENI. In DNA, the CDR3 is TGTGCCAGCTCACCTTACAGGGATGGCGAGCAGTACTTC. Its translation: CASSPYRDGEQYF.

This chain connects TRBV19 to TRBJ2-1; 11 bases agree with TRBD2. The J segment lost 10 bases and the V segment lost 4 bases, leaving 9 bases of the junction unmatched. Germline CDR1 LNHDA, CDR2 SQIVND (reference sequence). The CDR3 covers 15 residues. The CDR3 sequence: CASSSGSGGAQEQFF. The CDR3 region has the DNA TGTGCCAGTAGTAGCGGTAGCGGGGGGGCTCAGGAGCAGTTCTTC.

V is TRBV5-1 and J is TRBJ2-3; 7 bases match TRBD1. CDR1 is SGHRS and CDR2 is YFSETQ in the germline V gene. V shed 3 bases, J shed 2 bases, and the junction held 3 bases outside the gene matches. The CDR3 covers 14 residues. The CDR3 spells CASSYGTATDTQYF. The DNA for the CDR3 is TGCGCCAGCAGCTACGGGACAGCCACAGATACGCAGTATTTT.

There are many counts of this clonotype. The chain uses TRBV6-1 and TRBJ2-5; D is possibly TRBD2 (5 bases). This CDR3 has 13 residues. Germline CDR1 and CDR2: MNHNS and SASEGT. Trimming took 10 bases from V and 5 from J, leaving 17 bases between them. The CDR3 DNA sequence: TGTGCCACTTCCCAGGAGGAAATCGAGACCCAGTACTTC. Translated: CATSQEEIETQYF.